These T cell receptor beta chains were read from a single sample in a study of post-analysis software for immune sequencing data. TCRdb recomputed calls from the PCR reads with MiXCR, one row per CDR3 protein. Here the sample spans approximately 730,000 distinct CDR3 sequences, just under 30% being singletons. The sequencing sample was made of blood. Every receptor here comes from a girl under 18 with multiple sclerosis. Each CDR3 is given with its conserved first and last residue. D genes are given only for firm matches. Clone size is not always given. Where it is, it says once, few, many or a class for expanded clones.

cdr3_length	d_call	v_call	clone_size	j_call	cdr3_nt	cdr3_aa
16	TRBD2	TRBV6-4	-	TRBJ2-1	TGTGCCAGCAGTGGCTCGGGACTAGCGGGGGGGAATGAGCAGTTCTTC	CASSGSGLAGGNEQFF
18	-	TRBV7-2	-	TRBJ2-1	TGTGCCAGCAGCTTATATGGCGGCACTGCCAGCTCCTACAATGAGCAGTTCTTC	CASSLYGGTASSYNEQFF
16	TRBD2	TRBV7-9	-	TRBJ2-1	TGTGCCAGCAGCCCGATGGGGCTAGCGGGGACTAATGAGCAGTTCTTC	CASSPMGLAGTNEQFF
16	-	TRBV4-3	many	TRBJ2-7	TGCGCCAGCAGCCAAGCGTTTGTGCGGTCCACCTACGAGCAGTACTTC	CASSQAFVRSTYEQYF
19	-	TRBV20-1	-	TRBJ2-1	TGCAGTGCCGATCCTTCGGGACACCCGACATGGGGTTCCTACAATGAGCAGTTCTTC	CSADPSGHPTWGSYNEQFF
16	-	TRBV7-2	-	TRBJ2-1	TGTGCCAGCAGCCTGCGTGGAGGTTACTCCTACAATGAGCAGTTCTTC	CASSLRGGYSYNEQFF
14	-	TRBV11-2	few	TRBJ2-3	TGTGCCAGCAGGATGGGCCAGACCACAGATACGCAGTATTTT	CASRMGQTTDTQYF
14	-	TRBV4-2	few	TRBJ2-1	TGTGCCAGCAGCCAAGTGGTGACCGAGCTGTCGCAGTTCTTC	CASSQVVTELSQFF
14	-	TRBV12-3/TRBV12-4	few	TRBJ2-7	TGTGCCAGCAGGCCAGGCAGGGGCGCAAACGAGCAGTACTTC	CASRPGRGANEQYF
16	-	TRBV10-3	-	TRBJ2-4	TGTGCCATCAGTGAGCAGGGCGGTGCCGGCAAAAACATTCAGTACTTC	CAISEQGGAGKNIQYF
16	TRBD2	TRBV20-1	few	TRBJ2-1	TGCAGTGCCCCCCGACTAGCGGGAGGGCCCACCAATGAGCAGTTCTTC	CSAPRLAGGPTNEQFF
16	-	TRBV12-5	-	TRBJ1-5	TGTGCTAGTGGTTTGCTAAACGAGGGGGTAGGGCAGCCCCAGCATTTT	CASGLLNEGVGQPQHF
17	TRBD2	TRBV24-1	few	TRBJ2-1	TGTGCCGCCAGTGATTTCCGCGGGAGGGGACCGGGATGGGAGCAGTTCTTC	CAASDFRGRGPGWEQFF
11	-	TRBV7-9	few	TRBJ2-7	TGTGCCGCGGGGCCAGGCACGGAGCAGTACTTC	CAAGPGTEQYF
15	-	TRBV7-2	many	TRBJ2-7	TGTGCCAGCAGCTTAGTCGGTGGAGGTACCTACGAGCAGTACTTC	CASSLVGGGTYEQYF
15	-	TRBV15	few	TRBJ1-6	TGTGCCACCAGCGGCGGCGGGGTCGGGAATTCACCCCTCCACTTT	CATSGGGVGNSPLHF
13	-	TRBV29-1	many	TRBJ1-4	TGCAGCGTTGGGCGGGATATGGGGGAAAAACTGTTTTTT	CSVGRDMGEKLFF
15	-	TRBV29-1	few	TRBJ1-2	TGCAGCGTTCTTATGGGTAGGACAGCTCGTTATGGCTACACCTTC	CSVLMGRTARYGYTF
15	-	TRBV4-1	once	TRBJ2-5	TGCGCCAGCAGCCAACTATTAGCGGAGCAAGAGACCCAGTACTTC	CASSQLLAEQETQYF
13	-	TRBV24-1	-	TRBJ2-3	TGTGCCACGTTGGGGGGAAGCACAGATACGCAGTATTTT	CATLGGSTDTQYF
14	TRBD1	TRBV28	-	TRBJ1-5	TGTGCCAGCAGCCTGGACAGGGATGGTCGGCCCCAGCATTTT	CASSLDRDGRPQHF
14	TRBD1	TRBV5-5	few	TRBJ2-7	TGTGCCAGCAGCTCAAGCGACAGGGTCTACGAGCAGTACTTC	CASSSSDRVYEQYF